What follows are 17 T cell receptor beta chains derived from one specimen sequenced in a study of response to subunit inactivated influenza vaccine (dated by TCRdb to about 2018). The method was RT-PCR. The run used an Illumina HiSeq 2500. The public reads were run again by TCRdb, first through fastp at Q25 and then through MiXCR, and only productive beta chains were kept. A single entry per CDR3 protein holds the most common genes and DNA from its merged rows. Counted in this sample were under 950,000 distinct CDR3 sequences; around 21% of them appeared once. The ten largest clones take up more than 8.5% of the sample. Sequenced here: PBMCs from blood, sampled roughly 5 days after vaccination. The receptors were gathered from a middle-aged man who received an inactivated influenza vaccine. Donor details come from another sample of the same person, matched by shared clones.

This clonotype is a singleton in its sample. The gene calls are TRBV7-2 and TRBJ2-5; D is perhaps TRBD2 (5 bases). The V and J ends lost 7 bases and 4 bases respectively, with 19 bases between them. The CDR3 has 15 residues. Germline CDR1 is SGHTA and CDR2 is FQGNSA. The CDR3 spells CASNFEGLTSETQYF. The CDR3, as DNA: TGTGCCAGCAATTTTGAGGGTTTGACCTCAGAGACCCAGTACTTC.

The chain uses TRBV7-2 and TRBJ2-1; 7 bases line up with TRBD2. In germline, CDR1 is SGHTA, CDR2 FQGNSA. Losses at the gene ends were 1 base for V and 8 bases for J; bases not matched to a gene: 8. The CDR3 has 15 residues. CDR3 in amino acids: CASSLEAGRKDEQFF. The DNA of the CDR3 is TGTGCCAGCAGCTTAGAAGCGGGAAGAAAAGATGAGCAGTTCTTC.

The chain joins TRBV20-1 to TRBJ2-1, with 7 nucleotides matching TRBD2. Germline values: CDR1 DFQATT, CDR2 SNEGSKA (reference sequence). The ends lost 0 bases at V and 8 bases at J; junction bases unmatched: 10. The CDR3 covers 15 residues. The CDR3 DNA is TGCAGTGCTAGAGATCGCGGGAGAAAGGGCCATGAGCAGTTCTTC. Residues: CSARDRGRKGHEQFF.

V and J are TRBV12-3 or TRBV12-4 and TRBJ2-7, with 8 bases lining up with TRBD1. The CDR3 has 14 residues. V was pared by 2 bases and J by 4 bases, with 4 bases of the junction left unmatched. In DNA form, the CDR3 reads TGTGCCAGCAGTTTAACGGGACAGGAATACGAGCAGTACTTC. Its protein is CASSLTGQEYEQYF.

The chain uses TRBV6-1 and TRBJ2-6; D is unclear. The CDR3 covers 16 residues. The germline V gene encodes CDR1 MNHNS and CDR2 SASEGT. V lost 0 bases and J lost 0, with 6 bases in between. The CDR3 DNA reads TGTGCCAGCAGTGAAGCCCCATTCTCTGGGGCCAACGTCCTGACTTTC. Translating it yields CASSEAPFSGANVLTF.

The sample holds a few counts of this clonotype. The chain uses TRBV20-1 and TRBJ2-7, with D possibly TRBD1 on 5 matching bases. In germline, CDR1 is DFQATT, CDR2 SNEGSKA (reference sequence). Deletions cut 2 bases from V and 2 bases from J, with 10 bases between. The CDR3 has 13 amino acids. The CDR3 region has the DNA TGCAGTGCTAGAAAGGGGAACACCTACGAGCAGTACTTC. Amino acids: CSARKGNTYEQYF.

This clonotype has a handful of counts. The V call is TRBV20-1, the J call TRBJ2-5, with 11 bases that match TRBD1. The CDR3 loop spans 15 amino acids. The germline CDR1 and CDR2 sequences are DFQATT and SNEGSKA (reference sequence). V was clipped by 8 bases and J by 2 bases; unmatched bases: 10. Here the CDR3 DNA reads TGCAGTCCTAATACGGGGACAGGGGGGCAAGAGACCCAGTACTTC. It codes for CSPNTGTGGQETQYF.

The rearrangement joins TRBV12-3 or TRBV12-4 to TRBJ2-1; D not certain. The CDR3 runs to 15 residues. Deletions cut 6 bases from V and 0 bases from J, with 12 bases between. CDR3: CASSRQGISYNEQFF. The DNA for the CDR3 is TGTGCCAGCAGCCGCCAAGGAATCTCCTACAATGAGCAGTTCTTC.

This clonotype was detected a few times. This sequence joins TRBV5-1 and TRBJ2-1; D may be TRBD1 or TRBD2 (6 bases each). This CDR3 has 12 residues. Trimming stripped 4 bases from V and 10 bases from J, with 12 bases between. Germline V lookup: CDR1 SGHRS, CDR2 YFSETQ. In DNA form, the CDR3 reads TGCGCCAGCAGCCTGGGGGGCCTCGAGCAGTTCTTC. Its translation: CASSLGGLEQFF.

The CDR3 loop reads CASSRQAGQVNTGELFF. CDR3 DNA sequence: TGCGCCAGCAGCCGCCAGGCGGGACAGGTGAACACCGGGGAGCTGTTTTTT. This chain links TRBV4-3 with TRBJ2-2, with TRBD1 matching 8 bases. Per germline, CDR1 LGHNA and CDR2 YSLEER. V was pared by 4 bases and J by 1 base, with 8 bases of the junction left unmatched. CDR3 size: 17 residues.

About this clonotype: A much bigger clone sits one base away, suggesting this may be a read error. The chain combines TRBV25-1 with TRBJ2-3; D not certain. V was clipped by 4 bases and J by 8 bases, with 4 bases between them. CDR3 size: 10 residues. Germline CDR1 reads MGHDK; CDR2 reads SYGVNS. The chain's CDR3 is CASSAGTQYF. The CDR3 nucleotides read TGTGCCAGCAGTGCCGGTACGCAGTATTTT.

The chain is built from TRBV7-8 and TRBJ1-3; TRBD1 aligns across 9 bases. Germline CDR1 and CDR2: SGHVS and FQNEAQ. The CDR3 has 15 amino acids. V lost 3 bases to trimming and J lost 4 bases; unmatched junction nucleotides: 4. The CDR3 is CASSFGTGNGNTIYF. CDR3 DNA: TGTGCCAGCAGCTTCGGGACAGGGAACGGAAACACCATATATTTT.

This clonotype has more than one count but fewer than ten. The CDR3 sequence: CASSLSGTGGSKQFF. The DNA of the CDR3 is TGTGCCAGCAGTTTATCGGGGACAGGGGGATCGAAACAGTTCTTC. The J gene is TRBJ2-1, the V gene TRBV12-3 or TRBV12-4; TRBD1 aligns across 11 bases. The CDR3 totals 15 residues. V gave up 2 bases and J gave up 13 bases; unmatched junction bases: 10.

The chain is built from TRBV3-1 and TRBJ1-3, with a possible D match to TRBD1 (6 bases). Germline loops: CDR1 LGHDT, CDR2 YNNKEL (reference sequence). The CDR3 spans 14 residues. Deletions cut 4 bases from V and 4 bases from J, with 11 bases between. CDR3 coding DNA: TGTGCCAGCAGCCTCGGACAGAGAGGAAACACCATATATTTT. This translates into CASSLGQRGNTIYF. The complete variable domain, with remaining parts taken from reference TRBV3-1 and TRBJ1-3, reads DTAVSQTPKYLVTQMGNDKSIKCEQNLGHDTMYWYKQDSKKFLKIMFSYNNKELIINETVPNRFSPKSPDKAHLNLHINSLELGDSAVYFCASSLGQRGNTIYFGEGSWLTVV.

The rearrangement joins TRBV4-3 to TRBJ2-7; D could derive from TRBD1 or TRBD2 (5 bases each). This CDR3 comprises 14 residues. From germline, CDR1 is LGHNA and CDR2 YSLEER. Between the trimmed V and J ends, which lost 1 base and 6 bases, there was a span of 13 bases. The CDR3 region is CASSQGDRAAEQYF. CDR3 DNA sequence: TGCGCCAGCAGCCAAGGGGACCGTGCTGCCGAGCAGTACTTC.

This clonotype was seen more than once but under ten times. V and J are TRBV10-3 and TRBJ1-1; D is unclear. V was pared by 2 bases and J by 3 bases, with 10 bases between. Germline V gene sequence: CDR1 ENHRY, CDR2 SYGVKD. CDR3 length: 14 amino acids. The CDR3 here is CAISETNTDTEAFF. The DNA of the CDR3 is TGTGCCATCAGTGAGACTAACACGGACACTGAAGCTTTCTTT.

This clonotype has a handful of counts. The CDR3 region has the DNA TGTGCCAGCAGCGACAGGGGTTTTGAGCCCCAGCATTTT. Protein sequence: CASSDRGFEPQHF. The chain carries TRBV2 and TRBJ1-5; 8 bases are shared with TRBD1. The CDR3 totals 13 residues. CDR1 and CDR2 (germline): SNHLY, FYNNEI. Trimming removed 6 bases from V and 8 bases from J; junction bases left unmatched: 6.